This T cell receptor beta chain is drawn from a study of T cell clones after liver transplantation. Study details: TCRbeta sequencing after a pre-transplant mixed lymphocyte reaction identified graft-donor-reactive clones, later tracked in post-transplant blood.

TCRdb keeps only in-frame clones here, not all; method: immunoSEQ multiplex PCR. Among fewer than 110,000 clones listed, roughly 80% were seen once. Trimming removed 3 bases at V and 1 base at J, with 7 bases between. Germline CDR1 ENHRY, CDR2 SYGVKD. This CDR3 region has 14 residues. The source was CD4+ T cells from blood, collected roughly 50 months after liver transplant. The chain couples TRBV10-3 to TRBJ1-5; no reliable D call. The source of this sequence is a human patient who received a liver transplant. Some T cells may originate from the graft donor. The CDR3 DNA sequence: TGTGCCATCAGTGACCCCAAGAGCAATCAGCCCCAGCATTTT. Its protein product is CAISDPKSNQPQHF.